These T cell receptor beta chains were read from a single sample in a study of CD8+CD57+ T cells in acquired aplastic anemia. TCRdb used MiXCR to reprocess the reads, holding one entry per CDR3 protein. The data show 200,000 to 250,000 distinct CDR3 sequences, with roughly 35% seen just once and roughly 1.1% held by the top ten. The sample taken for sequencing was sorted CD4+, CD8+, or CD8+CD57+ T cells (not recorded which) from PBMCs. The source of these receptors is a human donor in good health, serving as a control. Each CDR3 is given with its conserved first and last residue. The order of the fields is clone size, D gene, J gene, V gene, CDR3 DNA, CDR3 protein. The D gene is left open where the match is weak. Only part of the rows carry a size: once, few, many, or a class if the clone is expanded.

NA TRBD1 TRBJ2-5 TRBV4-2 TGTGCCAGCAGCCTGGGACAGGGGGAAGGAGAGACCCAGTACTTC CASSLGQGEGETQYF
NA TRBD1 TRBJ1-2 TRBV5-6 TGTGCCAGCAGCCCAACCGGGACAGGGGGCTACTATGGCTACACCTTC CASSPTGTGGYYGYTF
NA NA TRBJ1-6 TRBV24-1 TGTGCCACCTTCCAGCTGTGCTCCTATAATTCACCCCTCCACTTT CATFQLCSYNSPLHF
NA NA TRBJ1-3 TRBV14 TGTGCCAGCAGCCCCGGGATTAGCTCTGGAAACACCATATATTTT CASSPGISSGNTIYF
few NA TRBJ2-4 TRBV5-6 TGTGCCAGCAGCGGAGTAGCCAAAAACATTCAGTACTTC CASSGVAKNIQYF
many NA TRBJ2-7 TRBV6-1 TGTGCCAGCAGTCTTCTCAATGACTACGAGCAGTACTTC CASSLLNDYEQYF
NA TRBD1 TRBJ1-1 TRBV7-2 TGTGCCAGCAGCTTAATTATGGGACAGGGAACTGAAGCTTTCTTT CASSLIMGQGTEAFF
NA TRBD2 TRBJ2-7 TRBV10-3 TGTGTCATCAGTGAGCCAGGGACTAGGAACGAGCAGTACTTC CVISEPGTRNEQYF
few NA TRBJ1-5 TRBV5-4 TGTGCCAGCAGCTTCATTTCGTCCACAGGGTTCCAGCCCCAGCATTTT CASSFISSTGFQPQHF
many NA TRBJ1-1 TRBV12-3/TRBV12-4 TGTGCCAGCAGCAACCCAGGGTATTGGATGAACACTGAAGCTTTCTTT CASSNPGYWMNTEAFF
NA NA TRBJ1-2 TRBV2 TGTGCCAGCAGGGATAGGCAGACCACAGGTGGGGGCTACACCTTC CASRDRQTTGGGYTF
NA NA TRBJ1-2 TRBV19 TGTGCCAGTAGAGGAGTAGAAGGCTACACCTTC CASRGVEGYTF
NA NA TRBJ2-2 TRBV24-1 TGTGCCACCAGTGTCGCCGGGGAGCTGTTTTTT CATSVAGELFF
few TRBD1 TRBJ1-5 TRBV12-3/TRBV12-4 TGTGCCAGCAGTCGTACAGGGGTTGGCAATCAGCCCCAGCATTTT CASSRTGVGNQPQHF
NA NA TRBJ1-1 TRBV19 TGTGCCAGTAGTATCGCGGCCCTAACCACTGAAGCTTTCTTT CASSIAALTTEAFF
many NA TRBJ2-6 TRBV7-3 TGTGCCAGCAGGGCTACAGGAGTCTCTGGGGCCAACGTCCTGACTTTC CASRATGVSGANVLTF
many TRBD2 TRBJ2-1 TRBV4-2 TGTGCCAGCATCCTAAGCTCGAGCGGGGGGTACAATGAGCAGTTCTTC CASILSSSGGYNEQFF
few TRBD2 TRBJ2-3 TRBV12-3/TRBV12-4 TGTGCCAGCAGTTTAGGGGGCGGGAGCCCGAACGGGGATACGCAGTATTTT CASSLGGGSPNGDTQYF
many NA TRBJ1-1 TRBV20-1 TGCAGTGCTTCTAAAAACACTGAAGCTTTCTTT CSASKNTEAFF
few TRBD1 TRBJ2-7 TRBV5-4 TGTGCCAGCAGCCCGGGACAGCGGATAAACGAGCAGTACTTC CASSPGQRINEQYF
many NA TRBJ1-1 TRBV24-1 TGTGCCACCAGTGATTTGTTGGAGGTGAACACTGAAGCTTTCTTT CATSDLLEVNTEAFF
many NA TRBJ1-2 TRBV5-4 TGTGCCAGCAGCTTGGCCCACAGGGTGAATGGCTACACCTTC CASSLAHRVNGYTF
many TRBD1 TRBJ1-5 TRBV20-1 TGCAGTGCAGTCGGGACAGGGGTTCAGCCCCAGCATTTT CSAVGTGVQPQHF
NA TRBD1 TRBJ1-2 TRBV2 TGTGCCAGCAGGGAGACAGGGGGTACGCGTGGCTACACCTTC CASRETGGTRGYTF
NA NA TRBJ2-7 TRBV15 TGTGCCACCAGCAGCCGGGACATCCCCTACGAGCAGTACTTC CATSSRDIPYEQYF
many NA TRBJ1-5 TRBV2 TGTGCCAGCAGTGAGCAGGGTGACAATCAGCCCCAGCATTTT CASSEQGDNQPQHF
many NA TRBJ2-5 TRBV6-6 TGTGCCAGCTATCACCTGGAGACCCAGTACTTC CASYHLETQYF
NA TRBD1 TRBJ1-1 TRBV2 TGTGCCAGCAGGGAGGGACAGCAGAACACTGAAGCTTTCTTT CASREGQQNTEAFF
NA TRBD1 TRBJ2-5 TRBV5-1 TGCGCCAGCAGCTTTGCCGGGACAGGAAACCAAGAGACCCAGTACTTC CASSFAGTGNQETQYF
NA TRBD1 TRBJ2-7 TRBV12-3/TRBV12-4 TGTGCCAGCAGTCAGGGGGCGAACGAGCAGTACTTC CASSQGANEQYF
NA NA TRBJ2-5 TRBV7-2 TGTGCCGGAGAGGGACTCGGAGAGACCCAGTACTTC CAGEGLGETQYF
many NA TRBJ1-6 TRBV12-3/TRBV12-4 TGTGCCAGCAGTTTACTGGTAGGGGTTGGCAATTCACCCCTCCACTTT CASSLLVGVGNSPLHF